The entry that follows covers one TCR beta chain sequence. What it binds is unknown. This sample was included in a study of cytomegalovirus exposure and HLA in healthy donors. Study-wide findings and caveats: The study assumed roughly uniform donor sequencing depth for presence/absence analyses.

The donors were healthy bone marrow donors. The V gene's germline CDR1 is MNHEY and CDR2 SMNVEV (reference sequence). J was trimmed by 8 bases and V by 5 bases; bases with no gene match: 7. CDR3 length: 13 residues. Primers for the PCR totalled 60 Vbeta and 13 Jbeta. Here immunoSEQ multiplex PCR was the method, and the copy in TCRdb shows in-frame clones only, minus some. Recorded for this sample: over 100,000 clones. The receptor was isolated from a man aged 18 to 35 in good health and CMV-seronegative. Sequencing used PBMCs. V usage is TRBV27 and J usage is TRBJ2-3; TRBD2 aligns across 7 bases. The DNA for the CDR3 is TGTGCCAGCAGTATCGGACCGGGAGGTACGCAGTATTTT. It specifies CASSIGPGGTQYF.